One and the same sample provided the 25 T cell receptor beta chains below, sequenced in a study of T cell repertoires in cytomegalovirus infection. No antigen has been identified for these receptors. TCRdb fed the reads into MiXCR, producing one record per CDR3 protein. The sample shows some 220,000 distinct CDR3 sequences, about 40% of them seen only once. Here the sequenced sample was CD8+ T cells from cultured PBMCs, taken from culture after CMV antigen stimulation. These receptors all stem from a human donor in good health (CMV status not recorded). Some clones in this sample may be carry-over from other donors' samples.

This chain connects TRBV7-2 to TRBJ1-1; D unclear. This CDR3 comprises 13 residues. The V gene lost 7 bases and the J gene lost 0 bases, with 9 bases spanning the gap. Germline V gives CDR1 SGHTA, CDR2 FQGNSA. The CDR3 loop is CASTAGLNTEAFF. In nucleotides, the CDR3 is TGTGCCAGCACCGCGGGCTTGAACACTGAAGCTTTCTTT.

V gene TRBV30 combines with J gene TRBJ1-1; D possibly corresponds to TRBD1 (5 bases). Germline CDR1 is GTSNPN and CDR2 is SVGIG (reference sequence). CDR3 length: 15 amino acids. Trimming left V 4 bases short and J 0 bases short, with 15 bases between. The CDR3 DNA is TGTGCCTGGACCGTTACAGGCTCCATGAACACTGAAGCTTTCTTT. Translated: CAWTVTGSMNTEAFF.

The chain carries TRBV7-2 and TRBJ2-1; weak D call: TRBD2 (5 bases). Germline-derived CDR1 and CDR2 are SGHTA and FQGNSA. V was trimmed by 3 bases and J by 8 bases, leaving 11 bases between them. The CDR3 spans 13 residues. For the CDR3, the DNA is TGTGCCAGCAGCTTGGGCGGGTACTATGAGCAGTTCTTC. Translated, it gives CASSLGGYYEQFF.

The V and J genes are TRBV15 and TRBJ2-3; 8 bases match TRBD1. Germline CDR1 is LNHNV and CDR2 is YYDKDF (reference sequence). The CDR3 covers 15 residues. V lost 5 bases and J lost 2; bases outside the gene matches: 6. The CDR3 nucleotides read TGTGCCACCAGCCCCGGACAGGGTAACACAGATACGCAGTATTTT. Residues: CATSPGQGNTDTQYF.

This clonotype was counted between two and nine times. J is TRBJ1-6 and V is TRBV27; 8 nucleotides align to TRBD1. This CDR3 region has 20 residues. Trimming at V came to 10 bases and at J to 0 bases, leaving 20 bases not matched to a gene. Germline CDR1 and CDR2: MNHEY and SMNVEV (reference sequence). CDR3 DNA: TGTGCCACCCCTCAGATTTGGACAGGGCGCTATAGCTCCTATAATTCACCCCTCCACTTT. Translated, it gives CATPQIWTGRYSSYNSPLHF.

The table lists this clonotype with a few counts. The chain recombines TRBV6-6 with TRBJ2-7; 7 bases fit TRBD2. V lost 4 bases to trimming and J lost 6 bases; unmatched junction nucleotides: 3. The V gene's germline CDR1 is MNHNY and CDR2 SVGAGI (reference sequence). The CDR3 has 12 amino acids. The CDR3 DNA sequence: TGTGCCAGCAGTTCAGGGAGGGGCGAGCAGTACTTC. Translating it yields CASSSGRGEQYF.

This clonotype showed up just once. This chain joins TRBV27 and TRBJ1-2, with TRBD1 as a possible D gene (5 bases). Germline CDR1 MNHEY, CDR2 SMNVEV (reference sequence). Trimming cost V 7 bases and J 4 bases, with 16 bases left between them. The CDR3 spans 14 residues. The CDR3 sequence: CASKPGGSLYGYTF. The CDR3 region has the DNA TGTGCCAGCAAGCCGGGGGGGTCCCTCTATGGCTACACCTTC.

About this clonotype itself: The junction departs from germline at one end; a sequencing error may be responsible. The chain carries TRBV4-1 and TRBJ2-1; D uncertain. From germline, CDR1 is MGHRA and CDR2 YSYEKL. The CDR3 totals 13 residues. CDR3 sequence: CASSQTDYNEQFF. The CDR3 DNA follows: TGTGCCAGCAGCCAGACCGACTACAATGAGCAGTTCTTC.

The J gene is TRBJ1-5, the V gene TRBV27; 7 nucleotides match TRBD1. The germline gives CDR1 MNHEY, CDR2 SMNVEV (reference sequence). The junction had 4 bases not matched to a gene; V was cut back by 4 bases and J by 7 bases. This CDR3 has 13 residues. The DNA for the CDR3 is TGTGCCAGCAGTTGGGACAGTAGACAGCCCCAGCATTTT. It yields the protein CASSWDSRQPQHF.

The CDR3 region has the DNA TGTGCCAGCAGTATGGGACTAGCGTCCTACGAGCAGTACTTC. Its translation is CASSMGLASYEQYF. The chain combines TRBV27 with TRBJ2-7; 10 nucleotides agree with TRBD2. The V and J ends lost 5 bases and 1 base, in that order; junction bases with no gene match: 2. Germline values: CDR1 MNHEY, CDR2 SMNVEV (reference sequence). The CDR3 covers 14 residues.

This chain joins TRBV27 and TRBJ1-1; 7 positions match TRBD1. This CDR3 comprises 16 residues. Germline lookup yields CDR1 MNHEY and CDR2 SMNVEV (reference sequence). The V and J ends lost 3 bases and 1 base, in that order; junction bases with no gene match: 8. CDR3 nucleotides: TGTGCCAGCAGTTTTTCTCGACAGGGTGGGAACACTGAAGCTTTCTTT. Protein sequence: CASSFSRQGGNTEAFF.

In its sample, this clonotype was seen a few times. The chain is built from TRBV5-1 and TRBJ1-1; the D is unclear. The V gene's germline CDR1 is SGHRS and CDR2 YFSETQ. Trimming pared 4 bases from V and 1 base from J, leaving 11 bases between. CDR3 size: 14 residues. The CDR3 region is CASSRRAENTEAFF. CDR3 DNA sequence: TGCGCCAGCAGCCGCCGGGCTGAGAACACTGAAGCTTTCTTT. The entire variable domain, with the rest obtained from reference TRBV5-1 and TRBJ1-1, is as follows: KAGVTQTPRYLIKTRGQQVTLSCSPISGHRSVSWYQQTPGQGLQFLFEYFSETQRNKGNFPGRFSGRQFSNSRSEMNVSTLELGDSALYLCASSRRAENTEAFFGQGTRLTVV.

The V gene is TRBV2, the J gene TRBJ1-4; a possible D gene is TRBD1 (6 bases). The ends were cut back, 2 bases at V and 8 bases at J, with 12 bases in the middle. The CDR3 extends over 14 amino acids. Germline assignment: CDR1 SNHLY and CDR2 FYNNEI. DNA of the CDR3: TGTGCCAGCAGTGAATGGGGGCGTGAGGAAAAACTGTTTTTT. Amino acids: CASSEWGREEKLFF.

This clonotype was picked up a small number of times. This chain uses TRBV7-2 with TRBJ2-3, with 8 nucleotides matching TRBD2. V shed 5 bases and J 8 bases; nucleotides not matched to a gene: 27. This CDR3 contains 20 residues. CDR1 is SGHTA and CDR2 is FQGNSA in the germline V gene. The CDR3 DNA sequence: TGTGCCAGCAGCCCCCTTATGGGGTTGGAGGTAGCGGGGATACAATTTACGCAGTATTTT. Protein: CASSPLMGLEVAGIQFTQYF.

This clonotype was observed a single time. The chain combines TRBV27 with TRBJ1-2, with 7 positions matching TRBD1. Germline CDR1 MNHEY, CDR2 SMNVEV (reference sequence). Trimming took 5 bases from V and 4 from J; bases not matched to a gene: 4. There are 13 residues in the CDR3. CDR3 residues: CASSTGQFYGYTF. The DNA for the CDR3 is TGTGCCAGCAGTACGGGACAGTTCTATGGCTACACCTTC.

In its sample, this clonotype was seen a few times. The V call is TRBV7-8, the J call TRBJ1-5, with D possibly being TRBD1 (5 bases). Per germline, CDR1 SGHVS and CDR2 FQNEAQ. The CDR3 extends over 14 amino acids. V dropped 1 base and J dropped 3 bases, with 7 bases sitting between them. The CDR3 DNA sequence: TGTGCCAGCAGCTTAGGAGGGGACAATCAGCCCCAGCATTTT. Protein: CASSLGGDNQPQHF.

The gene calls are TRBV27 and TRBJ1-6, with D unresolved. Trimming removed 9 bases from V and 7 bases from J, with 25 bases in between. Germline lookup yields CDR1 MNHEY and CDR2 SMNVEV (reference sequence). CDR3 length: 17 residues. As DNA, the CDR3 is TGTGCCAGAAGATTCATAAGAACATTATTTGAAAATTCACCCCTCCACTTT. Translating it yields CARRFIRTLFENSPLHF.

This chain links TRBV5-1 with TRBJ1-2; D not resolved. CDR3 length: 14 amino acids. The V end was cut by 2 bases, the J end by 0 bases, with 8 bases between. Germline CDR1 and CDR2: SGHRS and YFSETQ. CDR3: CASSFGGPNYGYTF. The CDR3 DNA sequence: TGCGCCAGCAGCTTTGGAGGTCCTAACTATGGCTACACCTTC.

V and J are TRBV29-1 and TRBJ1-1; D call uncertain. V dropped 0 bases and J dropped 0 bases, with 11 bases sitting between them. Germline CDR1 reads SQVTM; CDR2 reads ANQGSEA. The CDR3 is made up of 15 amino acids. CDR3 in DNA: TGCAGCGTTGAAGACTATGGACTCATGAACACTGAAGCTTTCTTT. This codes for CSVEDYGLMNTEAFF.

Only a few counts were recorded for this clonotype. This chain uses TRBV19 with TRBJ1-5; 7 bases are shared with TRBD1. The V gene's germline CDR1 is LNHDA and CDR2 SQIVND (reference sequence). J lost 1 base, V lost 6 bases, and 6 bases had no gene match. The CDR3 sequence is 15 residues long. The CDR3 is CASRGTVGSNQPQHF. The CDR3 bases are TGTGCCAGTAGAGGGACAGTTGGGAGCAATCAGCCCCAGCATTTT.

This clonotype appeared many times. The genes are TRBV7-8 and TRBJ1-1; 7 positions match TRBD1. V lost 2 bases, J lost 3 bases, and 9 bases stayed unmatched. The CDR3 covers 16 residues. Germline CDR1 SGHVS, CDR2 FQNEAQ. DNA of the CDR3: TGTGCCAGCAGCTTATCCTTGAGGGGGCAGGACACTGAAGCTTTCTTT. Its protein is CASSLSLRGQDTEAFF.

DNA for the CDR3: TGTGCCAGCAGTTTATTTGGGGACAGGGGAGGTCCTAAGCAGCCCCAGCATTTT. Amino acid sequence: CASSLFGDRGGPKQPQHF. This chain connects TRBV27 to TRBJ1-5; 10 nucleotides agree with TRBD1. V lost 1 base and J lost 7; bases outside the gene matches: 13. The CDR3 loop spans 18 amino acids. Germline CDR1 reads MNHEY; CDR2 reads SMNVEV (reference sequence).

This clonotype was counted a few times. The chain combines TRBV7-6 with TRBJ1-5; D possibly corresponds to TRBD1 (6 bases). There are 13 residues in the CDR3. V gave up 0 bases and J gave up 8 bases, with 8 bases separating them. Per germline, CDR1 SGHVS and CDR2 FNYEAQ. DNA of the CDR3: TGTGCCAGCAGCTTAGCACAGGGCAAGCCCCAGCATTTT. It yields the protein CASSLAQGKPQHF.

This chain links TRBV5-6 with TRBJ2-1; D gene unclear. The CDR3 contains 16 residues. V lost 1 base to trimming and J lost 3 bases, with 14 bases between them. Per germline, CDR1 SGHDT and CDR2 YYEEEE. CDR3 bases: TGTGCCAGCAGCTTGTACCCCCCGCTAGACTACAATGAGCAGTTCTTC. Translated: CASSLYPPLDYNEQFF.

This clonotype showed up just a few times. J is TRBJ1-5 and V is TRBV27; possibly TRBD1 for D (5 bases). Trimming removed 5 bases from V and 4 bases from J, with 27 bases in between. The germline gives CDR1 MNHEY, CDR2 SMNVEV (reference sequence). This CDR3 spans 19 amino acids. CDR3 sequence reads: CASSPREGGALLPNQPQHF. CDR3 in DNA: TGTGCCAGCAGTCCCCGCGAGGGCGGGGCACTCCTACCAAATCAGCCCCAGCATTTT.